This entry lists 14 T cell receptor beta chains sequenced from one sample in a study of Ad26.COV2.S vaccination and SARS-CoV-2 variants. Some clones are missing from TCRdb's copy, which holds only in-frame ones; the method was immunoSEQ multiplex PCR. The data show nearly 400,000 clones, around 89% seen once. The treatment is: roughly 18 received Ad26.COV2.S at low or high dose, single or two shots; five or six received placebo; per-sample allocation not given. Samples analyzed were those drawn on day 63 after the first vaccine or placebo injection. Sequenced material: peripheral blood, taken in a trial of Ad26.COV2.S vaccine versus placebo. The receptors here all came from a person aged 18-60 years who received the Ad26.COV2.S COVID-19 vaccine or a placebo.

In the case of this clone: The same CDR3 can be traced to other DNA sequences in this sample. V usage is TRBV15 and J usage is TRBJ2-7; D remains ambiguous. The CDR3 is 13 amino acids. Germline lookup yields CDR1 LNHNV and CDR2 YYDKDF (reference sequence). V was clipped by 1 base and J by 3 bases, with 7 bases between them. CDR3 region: CATSRGSDYEQYF. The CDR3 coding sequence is TGTGCCACCAGCAGAGGGTCGGACTACGAGCAGTACTTC.

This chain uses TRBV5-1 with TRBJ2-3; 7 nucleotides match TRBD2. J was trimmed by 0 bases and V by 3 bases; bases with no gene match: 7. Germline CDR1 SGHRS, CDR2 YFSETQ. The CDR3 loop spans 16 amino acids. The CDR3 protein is CASSWGAGSSTDTQYF. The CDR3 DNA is TGCGCCAGCAGCTGGGGAGCGGGATCTAGCACAGATACGCAGTATTTT.

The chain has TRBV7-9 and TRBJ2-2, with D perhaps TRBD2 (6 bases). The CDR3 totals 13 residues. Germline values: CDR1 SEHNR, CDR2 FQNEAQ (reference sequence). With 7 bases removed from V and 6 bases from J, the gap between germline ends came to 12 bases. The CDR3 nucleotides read TGTGCCAGCACGGACCCGGGAGCCGGGGAGCTGTTTTTT. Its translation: CASTDPGAGELFF.

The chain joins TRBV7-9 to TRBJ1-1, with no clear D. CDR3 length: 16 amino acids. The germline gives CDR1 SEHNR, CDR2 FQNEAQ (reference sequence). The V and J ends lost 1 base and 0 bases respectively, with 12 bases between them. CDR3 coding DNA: TGTGCCAGCAGCTTAGTCCAGAGCTCCATGAACACTGAAGCTTTCTTT. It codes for CASSLVQSSMNTEAFF.

The DNA for the CDR3 is TGTGCCTGGACCGGACAGCCTTCGAGCGTCTTAGCCAAAAACATTCAGTACTTC. It yields the protein CAWTGQPSSVLAKNIQYF. The V call is TRBV30, the J call TRBJ2-4; perhaps TRBD1 as D (6 bases). Trimming took off 4 bases at V and 0 bases at J, with 22 bases between the two ends. From germline, CDR1 is GTSNPN and CDR2 SVGIG (reference sequence). CDR3 length: 18 amino acids.

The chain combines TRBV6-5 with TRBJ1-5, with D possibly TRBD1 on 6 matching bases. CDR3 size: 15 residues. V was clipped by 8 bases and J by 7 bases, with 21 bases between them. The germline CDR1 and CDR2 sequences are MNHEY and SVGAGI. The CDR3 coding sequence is TGTGCCAGCGAGCTTAAACAGGGTGCTGAGCAGCCCCAGCATTTT. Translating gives CASELKQGAEQPQHF.

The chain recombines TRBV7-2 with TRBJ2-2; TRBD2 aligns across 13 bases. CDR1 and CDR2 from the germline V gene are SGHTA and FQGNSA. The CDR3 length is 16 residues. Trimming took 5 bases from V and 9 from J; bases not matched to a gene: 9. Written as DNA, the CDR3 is TGTGCCAGCAGCCTCACGAGGACTAGCGGGAGCCGGGAGCTGTTTTTT. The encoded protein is CASSLTRTSGSRELFF.

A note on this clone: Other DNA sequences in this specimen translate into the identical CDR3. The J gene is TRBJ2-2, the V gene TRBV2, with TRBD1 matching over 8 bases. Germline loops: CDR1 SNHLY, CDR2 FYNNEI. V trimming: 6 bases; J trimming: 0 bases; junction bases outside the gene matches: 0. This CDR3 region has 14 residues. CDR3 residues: CASRGQANTGELFF. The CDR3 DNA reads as TGTGCCAGCAGGGGACAGGCGAACACCGGGGAGCTGTTTTTT.

As DNA, the CDR3 is TGCGCCAGCAGCTTCGCGACAGATACGCAGTATTTT. Protein product: CASSFATDTQYF. This chain uses TRBV5-1 with TRBJ2-3; D is undetermined. In germline, CDR1 is SGHRS, CDR2 YFSETQ. There are 12 residues in the CDR3. Trimming left V 2 bases short and J 3 bases short, with 4 bases between.

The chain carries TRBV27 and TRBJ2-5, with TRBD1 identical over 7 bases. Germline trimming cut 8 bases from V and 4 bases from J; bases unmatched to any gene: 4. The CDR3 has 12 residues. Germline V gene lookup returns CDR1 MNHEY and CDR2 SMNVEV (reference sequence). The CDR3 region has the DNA TGTGCCAGCTCACAGGGGACAGAGACCCAGTACTTC. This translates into CASSQGTETQYF.

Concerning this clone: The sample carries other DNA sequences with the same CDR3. CDR3 sequence: CASSLGSGGYEQYF. Here the CDR3 DNA reads TGCGCCAGCAGCTTGGGTAGCGGGGGCTACGAGCAGTACTTC. V gene TRBV5-1 combines with J gene TRBJ2-7, with TRBD2 matching 9 bases. V was clipped by 0 bases and J by 3 bases; unmatched bases: 1. There are 14 residues in the CDR3. Germline V gene data show CDR1 as SGHRS and CDR2 as YFSETQ.

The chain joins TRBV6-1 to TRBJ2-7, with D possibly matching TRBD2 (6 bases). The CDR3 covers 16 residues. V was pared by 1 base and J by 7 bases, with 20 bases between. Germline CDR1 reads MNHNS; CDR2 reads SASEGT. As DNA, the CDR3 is TGTGCCAGCAGTGAAGGTCGGCCGGACCGGGCGGGGGAGCAGTACTTC. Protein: CASSEGRPDRAGEQYF.

CDR3 loop: CAWSFGVDTQYF. The CDR3 DNA reads TGTGCCTGGAGTTTCGGTGTAGATACGCAGTATTTT. The chain recombines TRBV30 with TRBJ2-3; D not certain. This CDR3 has 12 amino acids. Germline V gene sequence: CDR1 GTSNPN, CDR2 SVGIG (reference sequence). The V gene lost 2 bases and the J gene lost 5 bases, with 8 bases spanning the gap.

In nucleotides, the CDR3 is TGTGCCTGGAGTGGACAGAGGGTAAAATCACCCCTCCACTTT. It encodes CAWSGQRVKSPLHF. J is TRBJ1-6 and V is TRBV30; a possible D gene is TRBD1 (5 bases). In germline, CDR1 is GTSNPN, CDR2 SVGIG (reference sequence). Trimming pared 1 base from V and 10 bases from J, leaving 14 bases between. The CDR3 runs to 14 residues.